This TCR beta chain was identified in a study of blood T cell repertoires in COVID-19. Looking at the study overall: PBMCs, B-cell-depleted T cells, or T cells were the source of the cDNA or gDNA that made up the material.

CDR1 is SGDLS and CDR2 is YYNGEE in the germline V gene. V gave up 6 bases and J gave up 0 bases, with 15 bases separating them. There are 15 residues in the CDR3. Source study methods: Researchers report that nucleated cell counts were estimated from reference gene primer amplification. Profiling relied on immunoSEQ multiplex PCR, and the TCRdb table lists in-frame clones only, not all of them. V and J calls and clone size are copied from that table; D and trimming were computed from the DNA. The top ten hold roughly 30% of the sample, which has 120,000 to 150,000 clones, 88% seen once. Sequenced sample: peripheral blood. This TCR was recovered from a human donor in a cohort sampled during active COVID-19. The chain combines TRBV9 with TRBJ1-2; D is perhaps TRBD1 (5 bases). CDR3 in amino acids: CASTEGDSANYGYTF. The CDR3 coding sequence is TGTGCCAGCACCGAAGGGGATTCAGCTAACTATGGCTACACCTTC.